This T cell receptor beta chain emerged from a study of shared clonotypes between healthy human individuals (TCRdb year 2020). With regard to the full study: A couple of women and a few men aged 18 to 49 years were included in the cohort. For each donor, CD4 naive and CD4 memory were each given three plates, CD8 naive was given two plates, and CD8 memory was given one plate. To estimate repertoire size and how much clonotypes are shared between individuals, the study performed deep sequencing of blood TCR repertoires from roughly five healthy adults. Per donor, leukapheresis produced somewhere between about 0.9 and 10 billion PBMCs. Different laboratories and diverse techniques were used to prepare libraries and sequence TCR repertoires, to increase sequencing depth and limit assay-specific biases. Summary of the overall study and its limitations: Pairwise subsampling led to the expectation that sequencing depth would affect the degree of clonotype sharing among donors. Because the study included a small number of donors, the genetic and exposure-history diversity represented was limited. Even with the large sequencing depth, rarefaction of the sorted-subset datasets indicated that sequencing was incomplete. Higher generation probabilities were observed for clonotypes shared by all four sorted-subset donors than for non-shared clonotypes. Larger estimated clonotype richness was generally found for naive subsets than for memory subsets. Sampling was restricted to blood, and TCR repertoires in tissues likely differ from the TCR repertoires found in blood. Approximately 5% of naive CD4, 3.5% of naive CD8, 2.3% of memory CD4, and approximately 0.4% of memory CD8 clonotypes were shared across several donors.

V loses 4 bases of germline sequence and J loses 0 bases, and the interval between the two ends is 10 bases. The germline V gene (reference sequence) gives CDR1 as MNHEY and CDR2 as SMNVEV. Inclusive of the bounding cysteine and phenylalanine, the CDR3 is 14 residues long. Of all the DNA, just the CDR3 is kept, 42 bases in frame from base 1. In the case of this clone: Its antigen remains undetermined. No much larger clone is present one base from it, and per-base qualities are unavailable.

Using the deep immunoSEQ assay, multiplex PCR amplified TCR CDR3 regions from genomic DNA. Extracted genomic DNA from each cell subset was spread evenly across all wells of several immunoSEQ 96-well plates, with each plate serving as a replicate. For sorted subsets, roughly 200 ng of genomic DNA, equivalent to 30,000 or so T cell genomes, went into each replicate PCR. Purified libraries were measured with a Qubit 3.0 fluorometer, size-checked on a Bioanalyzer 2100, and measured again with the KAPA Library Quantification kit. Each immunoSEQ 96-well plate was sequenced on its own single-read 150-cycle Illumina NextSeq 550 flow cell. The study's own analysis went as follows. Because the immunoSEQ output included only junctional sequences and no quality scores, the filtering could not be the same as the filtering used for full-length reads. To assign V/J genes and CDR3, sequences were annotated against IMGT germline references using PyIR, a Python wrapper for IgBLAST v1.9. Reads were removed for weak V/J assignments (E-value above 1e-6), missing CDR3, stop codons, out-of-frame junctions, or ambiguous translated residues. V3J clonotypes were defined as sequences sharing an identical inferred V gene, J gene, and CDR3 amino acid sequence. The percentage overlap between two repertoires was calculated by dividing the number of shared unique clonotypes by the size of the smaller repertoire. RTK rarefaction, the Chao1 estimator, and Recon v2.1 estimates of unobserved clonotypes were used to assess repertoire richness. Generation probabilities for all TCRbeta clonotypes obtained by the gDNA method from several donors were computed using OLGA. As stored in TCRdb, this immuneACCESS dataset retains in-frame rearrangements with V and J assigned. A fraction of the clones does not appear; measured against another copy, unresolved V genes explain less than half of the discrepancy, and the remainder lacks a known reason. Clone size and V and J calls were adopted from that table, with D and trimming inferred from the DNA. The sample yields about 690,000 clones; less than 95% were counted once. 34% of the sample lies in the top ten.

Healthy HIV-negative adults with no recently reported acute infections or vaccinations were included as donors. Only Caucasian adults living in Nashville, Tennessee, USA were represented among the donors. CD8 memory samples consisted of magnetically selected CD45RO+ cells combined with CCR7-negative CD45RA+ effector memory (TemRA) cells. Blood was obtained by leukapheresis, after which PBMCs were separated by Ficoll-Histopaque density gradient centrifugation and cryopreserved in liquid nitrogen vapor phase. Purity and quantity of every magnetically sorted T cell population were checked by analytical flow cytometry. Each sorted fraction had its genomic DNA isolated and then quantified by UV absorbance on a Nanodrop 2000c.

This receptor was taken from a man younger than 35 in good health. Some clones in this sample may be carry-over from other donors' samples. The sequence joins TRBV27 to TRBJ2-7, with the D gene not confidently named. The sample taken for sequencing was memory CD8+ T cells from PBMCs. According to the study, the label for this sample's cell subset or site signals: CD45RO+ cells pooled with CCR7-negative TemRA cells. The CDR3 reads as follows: CASSWRRPSYEQYF. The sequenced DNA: TGTGCCAGCAGTTGGCGGCGGCCCTCCTACGAGCAGTACTTC.